One and the same sample provided the 4 T cell receptor beta chains below, sequenced in a study of CD8 T cells in ankylosing spondylitis. Their antigens are not known. TCRdb re-derived calls from the 5' RACE reads in MiXCR, one entry per CDR3 protein. This table holds 200,000 to 250,000 distinct CDR3 sequences, 15% to 20% found once. Findings and limits, study-wide: What seemed typical of ankylosing spondylitis blood was a TCR beta motif built from under 10 highly homologous variants.

Sequenced: blood, either unsorted or a sorted T cell fraction (not recorded which). The source of these receptors is a male donor with ankylosing spondylitis.

The V call is TRBV12-3 or TRBV12-4, the J call TRBJ2-7; D is ambiguous. The CDR3 runs to 12 residues. V was shortened by 3 bases and J by 7 bases, with 10 bases between the two germline ends. The CDR3 bases are TGTGCCAGCAGTTTGCTGCCTGGGGAGCAGTACTTC. Its protein is CASSLLPGEQYF.

CDR3 in DNA: TGCAGCGCTTCGGGACAGGGCCCCTACGAGCAGTACTTC. It is translated as CSASGQGPYEQYF. The chain links TRBV29-1 to TRBJ2-7; 9 positions agree with TRBD1. The ends lost 7 bases at V and 2 bases at J; junction bases unmatched: 6. The CDR3 runs 13 residues. Germline V lookup: CDR1 SQVTM, CDR2 ANQGSEA.

This clonotype was observed a few times. The chain carries TRBV7-9 and TRBJ2-1, with 9 bases that match TRBD1. The CDR3 is 17 residues long. Germline V gene sequence: CDR1 SEHNR, CDR2 FQNEAQ (reference sequence). J was trimmed by 8 bases and V by 1 base; bases with no gene match: 12. The CDR3 sequence: CASSLVPRDRVFDEQFF. In DNA, the CDR3 is TGTGCCAGCAGCTTAGTACCCCGGGACAGGGTTTTCGATGAGCAGTTCTTC.

This rearrangement joins TRBV5-1 to TRBJ2-5; D might be TRBD2 (6 bases). Germline CDR1 reads SGHRS; CDR2 reads YFSETQ. Between the trimmed V and J ends, which lost 4 bases and 5 bases, there was a span of 12 bases. The CDR3 sequence is 13 residues long. The CDR3 sequence: CASSIRGWETQYF. The CDR3, as DNA: TGCGCCAGCAGCATACGGGGGTGGGAGACCCAGTACTTC. The entire variable domain, with the rest obtained from reference TRBV5-1 and TRBJ2-5, is as follows: KAGVTQTPRYLIKTRGQQVTLSCSPISGHRSVSWYQQTPGQGLQFLFEYFSETQRNKGNFPGRFSGRQFSNSRSEMNVSTLELGDSALYLCASSIRGWETQYFGPGTRLLVL.